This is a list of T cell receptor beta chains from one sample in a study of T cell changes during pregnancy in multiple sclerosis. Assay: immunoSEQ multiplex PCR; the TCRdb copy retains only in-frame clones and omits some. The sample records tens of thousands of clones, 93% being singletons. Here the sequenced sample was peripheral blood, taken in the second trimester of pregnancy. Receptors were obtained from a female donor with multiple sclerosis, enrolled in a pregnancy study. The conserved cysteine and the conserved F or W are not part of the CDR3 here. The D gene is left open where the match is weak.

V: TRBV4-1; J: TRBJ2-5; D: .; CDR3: ASSQIEFTETQY
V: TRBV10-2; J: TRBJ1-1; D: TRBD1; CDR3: ASSERRQGVAF
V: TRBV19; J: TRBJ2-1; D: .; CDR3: ASSIVSVIGDEQF
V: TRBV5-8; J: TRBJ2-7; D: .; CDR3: ASSLPSDGDYEQY
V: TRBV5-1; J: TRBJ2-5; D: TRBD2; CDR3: ASSLASGTRGVVETQY
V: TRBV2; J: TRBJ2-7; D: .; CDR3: ASRGRLELSAYEQY
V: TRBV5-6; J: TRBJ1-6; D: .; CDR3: ASSTDRQYYNSPLH
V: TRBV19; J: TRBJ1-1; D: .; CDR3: ASTQGLEAF
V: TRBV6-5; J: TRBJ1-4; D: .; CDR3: ASSYSVDWEKLF
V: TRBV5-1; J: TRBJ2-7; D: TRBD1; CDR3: ASSFAPGQSYEQY
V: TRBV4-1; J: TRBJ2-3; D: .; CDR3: ASSQRKGFADTQY